Presented here are 5 T cell receptor beta chains from one specimen sequenced in a study of graft-versus-host responses after intestinal transplantation. Which antigens these TCRs recognize remains unknown. This table comes from immunoSEQ multiplex PCR, and its TCRdb copy is limited to in-frame clones, with some not included. The table shows more than 85,000 clones, with about nine tenths occurring only once. Sample: unstimulated CD8+ T cells sorted from spleen or lymph node cells, taken before transplant. The receptors stem from a human donor who was the organ donor for an intestinal transplant.

The J gene is TRBJ1-2, the V gene TRBV29-1; unclear D gene. The CDR3 length is 13 residues. Trimming cost V 3 bases and J 7 bases, with 15 bases left between them. CDR1 is SQVTM and CDR2 is ANQGSEA in the germline V gene. CDR3 DNA: TGCAGCGTTGATTGGCCCCCCCGGGTTGGCTACACCTTC. Translation gives CSVDWPPRVGYTF.

The chain links TRBV6-5 to TRBJ1-2, with unresolved D. V gave up 6 bases and J gave up 5 bases, with 16 bases separating them. Germline V gives CDR1 MNHEY, CDR2 SVGAGI. This CDR3 comprises 14 residues. CDR3 residues: CASRHPGAGYGYTF. CDR3 bases: TGTGCCAGCAGACATCCAGGTGCGGGGTATGGCTACACCTTC.

The chain joins TRBV7-6 to TRBJ2-5; TRBD2 matches 12 bases. Germline V gene sequence: CDR1 SGHVS, CDR2 FNYEAQ. The CDR3 is made up of 18 amino acids. Trimming at V came to 4 bases and at J to 5 bases, leaving 14 bases not matched to a gene. CDR3 sequence: CASSYHSKTSGSWETQYF. Here the CDR3 DNA reads TGTGCCAGCAGCTATCACTCGAAGACTAGCGGGAGCTGGGAGACCCAGTACTTC.

The chain joins TRBV7-2 to TRBJ2-5, with D possibly being TRBD1 (6 bases). Gene TRBJ2-7 matches the end of the DNA better, so the J call may be wrong. Germline V CDR1 and CDR2: SGHTA, FQGNSA. The CDR3 has 13 residues. DNA of the CDR3: TGTGCCAGCAGCTTCGGGACATTATACGAGCAGTACTTC. Encoded protein: CASSFGTLYEQYF.

In this sample, this clone turned up once. The chain uses TRBV19 and TRBJ2-3; D perhaps matches TRBD2 (5 bases). Germline CDR1 is LNHDA and CDR2 is SQIVND (reference sequence). V lost 5 bases and J lost 8, with 20 bases in between. This CDR3 has 15 amino acids. The CDR3 loop reads CASSVGGNREGTQYF. The CDR3 DNA follows: TGTGCCAGTAGTGTAGGTGGGAATCGTGAGGGTACGCAGTATTTT. The full variable domain, with the rest looked up from reference TRBV19 and TRBJ2-3, is DGGITQSPKYLFRKEGQNVTLSCEQNLNHDAMYWYRQDPGQGLRLIYYSQIVNDFQKGDIAEGYSVSREKKESFPLTVTSAQKNPTAFYLCASSVGGNREGTQYFGPGTRLTVL.